A selection of T cell receptor beta chains follows, all from one sample in a study of shared clonotypes between healthy human individuals. Sequenced by immunoSEQ multiplex PCR; TCRdb stores in-frame clones only, minus some. The table shows 950,000 to 1,200,000 clones, with roughly 80% occurring only once. The material sequenced was memory CD4+ T cells from PBMCs. All receptors come from a man between 18 and 29 years old in good health. Some clones in this sample may be carry-over from other donors' samples. CDR3s include the opening cysteine and the closing phenylalanine or tryptophan. D genes are given only for firm matches. Clone size is not always given. Where it is, it says once, few, many or a class for expanded clones.

cdr3_length	v_call	d_call	clone_size	j_call	cdr3_aa	cdr3_nt
15	TRBV29-1	.	few	TRBJ1-1	CSVNGGWGMNTEAFF	TGCAGCGTTAATGGGGGATGGGGAATGAACACTGAAGCTTTCTTT
16	TRBV18	.	.	TRBJ1-1	CASSPNGEMSSTEAFF	TGTGCCAGCTCACCAAATGGAGAGATGTCAAGTACTGAAGCTTTCTTT
15	TRBV21-1	.	.	TRBJ2-4	CASSNWGVAKNIQYF	TGTGCCAGCAGCAACTGGGGAGTAGCCAAAAACATTCAGTACTTC
14	TRBV5-1	.	.	TRBJ2-5	CASSSTPNQETQYF	TGCGCCAGCAGCTCCACCCCCAACCAAGAGACCCAGTACTTC
18	TRBV30	TRBD2	.	TRBJ2-4	CAWSVQMGGRAGKNIQYF	TGTGCCTGGAGTGTACAAATGGGCGGGAGGGCCGGTAAAAACATTCAGTACTTC
15	TRBV18	.	.	TRBJ2-2	CASSPVLRDTGELFF	TGTGCCAGCTCACCGGTCCTTCGGGACACCGGGGAGCTGTTTTTT
16	TRBV4-3	.	.	TRBJ1-6	CASSPAPQGIRSPLHF	TGCGCCAGCAGCCCAGCCCCCCAGGGTATAAGGTCACCCCTCCACTTT
15	TRBV5-1	TRBD2	few	TRBJ2-2	CASSLQAGVTGELFF	TGCGCCAGCAGCCTACAAGCGGGAGTGACCGGGGAGCTGTTTTTT
14	TRBV28	.	.	TRBJ2-7	CASSTVSGPYEQYF	TGTGCCAGCAGTACCGTCTCGGGACCCTACGAGCAGTACTTC
16	TRBV9	.	few	TRBJ2-1	CASSATGRSFYNEQFF	TGTGCCAGCAGCGCCACAGGGAGATCATTCTACAATGAGCAGTTCTTC
16	TRBV28	TRBD2	once	TRBJ2-1	CASSGSLAGNYNEQFF	TGTGCCAGCAGTGGGAGTCTAGCGGGGAACTACAATGAGCAGTTCTTC
14	TRBV5-4	.	.	TRBJ2-7	CASSLTRDSGEQYF	TGTGCCAGCAGCTTGACGCGGGATTCCGGGGAGCAGTACTTC
14	TRBV2	.	.	TRBJ2-7	CASSNPGGGWEQYF	TGTGCCAGCAGTAATCCCGGCGGAGGTTGGGAGCAGTACTTC
15	TRBV7-9	.	.	TRBJ2-1	CASSLVGGGADEQFF	TGTGCCAGCAGCTTAGTTGGGGGAGGTGCCGATGAGCAGTTCTTC
16	TRBV7-9	TRBD2	few	TRBJ2-1	CASSLVGTSGYNEQFF	TGTGCCAGCAGCTTAGTAGGGACTAGCGGCTACAATGAGCAGTTCTTC
18	TRBV5-4	TRBD2	many	TRBJ2-1	CASSLGRTSGRAGNEQFF	TGTGCCAGCAGCTTGGGTCGGACTAGCGGGAGGGCCGGCAATGAGCAGTTCTTC
15	TRBV27	TRBD1	few	TRBJ1-4	CASSANRGLSGKLFF	TGTGCCAGCAGTGCCAACAGGGGGCTTTCGGGAAAACTGTTTTTT
16	TRBV18	.	.	TRBJ2-6	CASSPPWGSGANVLTF	TGTGCCAGCTCACCACCCTGGGGCTCTGGGGCCAACGTCCTGACTTTC
15	TRBV6-5	.	.	TRBJ2-5	CASSYLGTLPETQYF	TGTGCCAGCAGTTACCTCGGGACGTTACCAGAGACCCAGTACTTC
14	TRBV18	TRBD2	.	TRBJ2-7	CASSPGTSYYEQYF	TGTGCCAGCTCACCGGGGACTAGCTACTACGAGCAGTACTTC
21	TRBV7-8	TRBD2	.	TRBJ2-6	CASSLEGLAGGPFGGANVLTF	TGTGCCAGCAGCTTAGAAGGACTAGCGGGAGGGCCATTTGGCGGGGCCAACGTCCTGACTTTC
13	TRBV13	.	.	TRBJ2-2	CASSSAGIGELFF	TGTGCCAGCAGCTCAGCAGGGATCGGGGAGCTGTTTTTT
16	TRBV28	TRBD2	.	TRBJ2-7	CASSSPEREGLGEQYF	TGTGCCAGCAGTTCCCCGGAGCGGGAGGGCCTGGGAGAGCAGTACTTC
15	TRBV7-9	.	.	TRBJ2-7	CASSSYRSLSYEQYF	TGTGCCAGCAGCTCATACAGGTCCCTCTCCTACGAGCAGTACTTC
15	TRBV28	TRBD2	.	TRBJ2-7	CASSSPRRGFSEQYF	TGTGCCAGCAGTTCGCCGAGGCGGGGGTTTTCCGAGCAGTACTTC
15	TRBV7-3	.	.	TRBJ2-6	CASSLVSSGANVLTF	TGTGCCAGCAGCCTGGTGAGCTCTGGGGCCAACGTCCTGACTTTC
15	TRBV5-1	.	once	TRBJ2-2	CASSLSSDGFGELFF	TGCGCCAGCAGCTTGTCGAGTGACGGCTTCGGGGAGCTGTTTTTT
15	TRBV6-5	.	.	TRBJ2-4	CASSAQGLAKNIQYF	TGTGCCAGCAGTGCACAGGGCTTAGCCAAAAACATTCAGTACTTC